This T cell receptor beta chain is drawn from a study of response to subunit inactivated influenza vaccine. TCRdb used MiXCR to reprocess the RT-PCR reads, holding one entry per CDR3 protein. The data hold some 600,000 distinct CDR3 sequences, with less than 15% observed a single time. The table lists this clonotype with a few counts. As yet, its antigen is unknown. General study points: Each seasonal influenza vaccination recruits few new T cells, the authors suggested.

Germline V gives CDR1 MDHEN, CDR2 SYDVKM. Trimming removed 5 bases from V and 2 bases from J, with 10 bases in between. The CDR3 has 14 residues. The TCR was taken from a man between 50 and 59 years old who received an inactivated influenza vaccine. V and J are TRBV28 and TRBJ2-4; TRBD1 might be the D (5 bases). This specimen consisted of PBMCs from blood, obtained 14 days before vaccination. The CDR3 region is CASSRTNPKNIQYF. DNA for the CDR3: TGTGCCAGCAGTCGGACAAACCCCAAAAACATTCAGTACTTC. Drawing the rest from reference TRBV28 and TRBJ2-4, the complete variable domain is DVKVTQSSRYLVKRTGEKVFLECVQDMDHENMFWYRQDPGLGLRLIYFSYDVKMKEKGDIPEGYSVSREKKERFSLILESASTNQTSMYLCASSRTNPKNIQYFGAGTRLSVL.